Listed below are T cell receptor beta chains from one sample, sequenced in a study of cytomegalovirus exposure and HLA in healthy donors. Profiling relied on immunoSEQ multiplex PCR, and the TCRdb table lists in-frame clones only, not all of them. The sample carries under 150,000 clones, almost 85% recorded once. Sequenced: PBMCs. Receptors were obtained from a boy under 10 years old in good health and CMV-seronegative. Both conserved end residues are part of each CDR3. D genes are given only for firm matches. Clone sizes are given selectively: once, few, many, or a class where the clone is expanded.

d_gene: -
abundance: -
j_gene: TRBJ2-3
v_gene: TRBV6-5
CDR3nt: TGTGCCACACGGAGGGTAGATACGCAGTATTTT
CDR3aa: CATRRVDTQYF

d_gene: -
abundance: -
j_gene: TRBJ1-4
v_gene: TRBV10-2
CDR3nt: TGCGCCAGCAGTGGTACAGGTTTGAGAACTAATGAAAAACTGTTTTTT
CDR3aa: CASSGTGLRTNEKLFF

d_gene: TRBD1
abundance: once
j_gene: TRBJ2-1
v_gene: TRBV4-2
CDR3nt: TGTGCCAGCAGCTCCCGGGACAGTGAATATAGGGATGAGCAGTTCTTC
CDR3aa: CASSSRDSEYRDEQFF

d_gene: -
abundance: -
j_gene: TRBJ1-4
v_gene: TRBV27
CDR3nt: TGTGCCAGCAGTTTGGGCCCCCCCGGCGAAAAACTGTTTTTT
CDR3aa: CASSLGPPGEKLFF

d_gene: -
abundance: once
j_gene: TRBJ1-2
v_gene: TRBV6-1
CDR3nt: TGTGCCAGCAGTGAAGATTTGTGGCGGGGAAACTATGGCTACACCTTC
CDR3aa: CASSEDLWRGNYGYTF

d_gene: TRBD2
abundance: few
j_gene: TRBJ2-2
v_gene: TRBV4-2
CDR3nt: TGTGCCAGCAGCCACCCCGGGACTAGCGGGAGCCCGAACACCGGGGAGCTGTTTTTT
CDR3aa: CASSHPGTSGSPNTGELFF

d_gene: -
abundance: -
j_gene: TRBJ2-1
v_gene: TRBV21-1
CDR3nt: TGTGCCAGCAGCACACGGACTTACTACAATGAGCAGTTCTTC
CDR3aa: CASSTRTYYNEQFF

d_gene: -
abundance: -
j_gene: TRBJ1-1
v_gene: TRBV6-4
CDR3nt: TGTGCCAGCAGTGACGGGCAGAACACTGAAGCTTTCTTT
CDR3aa: CASSDGQNTEAFF

d_gene: TRBD1
abundance: once
j_gene: TRBJ2-2
v_gene: TRBV29-1
CDR3nt: TGCAGCGTTGACAGGGGGCTTAACACCGGGGAGCTGTTTTTT
CDR3aa: CSVDRGLNTGELFF

d_gene: TRBD2
abundance: -
j_gene: TRBJ2-3
v_gene: TRBV2
CDR3nt: TGTGCCAGCAGTGAGGGTTACACTAGCGGGCGATACACAGATACGCAGTATTTT
CDR3aa: CASSEGYTSGRYTDTQYF

d_gene: TRBD1
abundance: -
j_gene: TRBJ2-1
v_gene: TRBV7-9
CDR3nt: TGTGCCAGCAGCTCGATGTGGGACAGCAATGAGCAGTTCTTC
CDR3aa: CASSSMWDSNEQFF

d_gene: TRBD2
abundance: -
j_gene: TRBJ2-7
v_gene: TRBV6-6
CDR3nt: TGTGCCAGCAGTTACTCGCCAGCGGGGCCCTTCTACGAGCAGTACTTC
CDR3aa: CASSYSPAGPFYEQYF

d_gene: -
abundance: -
j_gene: TRBJ1-5
v_gene: TRBV5-1
CDR3nt: TGCGCCAGCAGCTCCGGGATGGGCAATCAGCCCCAGCATTTT
CDR3aa: CASSSGMGNQPQHF

d_gene: -
abundance: -
j_gene: TRBJ1-1
v_gene: TRBV5-3
CDR3nt: TGTGCCAGAAGCTTGGCCGGGGGGGGCATGAACACTGAAGCTTTCTTT
CDR3aa: CARSLAGGGMNTEAFF

d_gene: -
abundance: -
j_gene: TRBJ1-2
v_gene: TRBV7-9
CDR3nt: TGTGCCAGCGGCGAAAACAGGGTGAATGGCTACACCTTC
CDR3aa: CASGENRVNGYTF

d_gene: -
abundance: few
j_gene: TRBJ1-1
v_gene: TRBV4-1
CDR3nt: TGCGCCAGCAGCCAAGATCCCCTTAGAGAAGCTTTCTTT
CDR3aa: CASSQDPLREAFF

d_gene: TRBD1
abundance: -
j_gene: TRBJ2-3
v_gene: TRBV6-4
CDR3nt: TGTGCCAGCAGTGACTCGAAACAGGGGGCCCCAGATACGCAGTATTTT
CDR3aa: CASSDSKQGAPDTQYF

d_gene: TRBD1
abundance: -
j_gene: TRBJ1-1
v_gene: TRBV5-4
CDR3nt: TGTGCCAGCAGCTTCATTGGGACAGGGGAAGCTTTCTTT
CDR3aa: CASSFIGTGEAFF

d_gene: -
abundance: -
j_gene: TRBJ2-7
v_gene: TRBV7-7
CDR3nt: TGTGCTAGCAGCCCCCTTTCAGGATACGAGCAGTACTTC
CDR3aa: CASSPLSGYEQYF

d_gene: -
abundance: -
j_gene: TRBJ1-3
v_gene: TRBV27
CDR3nt: TGTGCCAGCAGTTCGTCACTAGAAGGAAACACCATATATTTT
CDR3aa: CASSSSLEGNTIYF

d_gene: TRBD2
abundance: -
j_gene: TRBJ2-1
v_gene: TRBV7-3
CDR3nt: TGTGCCAGCAGCTTAATCCCGGCTAGCGGGAGGTCCAATGAGCAGTTCTTC
CDR3aa: CASSLIPASGRSNEQFF

d_gene: TRBD1
abundance: -
j_gene: TRBJ2-1
v_gene: TRBV25-1
CDR3nt: TGTGCCAGCAGCGCGTACAGGGGATCCTACAATGAGCAGTTCTTC
CDR3aa: CASSAYRGSYNEQFF

d_gene: TRBD1
abundance: -
j_gene: TRBJ2-3
v_gene: TRBV18
CDR3nt: TGTGCCAGCTCACCAGGGACAGGGGGCCGGGCAGATACGCAGTATTTT
CDR3aa: CASSPGTGGRADTQYF

d_gene: TRBD1
abundance: -
j_gene: TRBJ2-1
v_gene: TRBV7-8
CDR3nt: TGTGCCAGCAGCTTAGCAACAGGGGGCAGGTTCTTC
CDR3aa: CASSLATGGRFF

d_gene: TRBD1
abundance: -
j_gene: TRBJ1-1
v_gene: TRBV11-2
CDR3nt: TGTGCCAGCAGCATCAGGGGGCACAACACTGAAGCTTTCTTT
CDR3aa: CASSIRGHNTEAFF

d_gene: TRBD2
abundance: -
j_gene: TRBJ2-3
v_gene: TRBV7-9
CDR3nt: TGTGCCAGCAGCTTCCAGAAGGCGGGGGGGAAAGATACGCAGTATTTT
CDR3aa: CASSFQKAGGKDTQYF

d_gene: -
abundance: -
j_gene: TRBJ1-5
v_gene: TRBV10-3
CDR3nt: TGTGCCATCAGCCAAGGGGATAGCAATCAGCCCCAGCATTTT
CDR3aa: CAISQGDSNQPQHF

d_gene: -
abundance: -
j_gene: TRBJ2-1
v_gene: TRBV25-1
CDR3nt: TGTGCCAGCAGTGAACTGGTCCCCAGCTCCTACAATGAGCAGTTCTTC
CDR3aa: CASSELVPSSYNEQFF

d_gene: TRBD1
abundance: few
j_gene: TRBJ1-2
v_gene: TRBV28
CDR3nt: TGTGCCAGCAGTTTCCGGCCGGGACAGGCCCTCCTCAACTATGGCTACACCTTC
CDR3aa: CASSFRPGQALLNYGYTF

d_gene: -
abundance: once
j_gene: TRBJ2-1
v_gene: TRBV2
CDR3nt: TGTGCCAGCATGCGACCTGAACCCGGACTATCAGGGCATGAGCAGTTCTTC
CDR3aa: CASMRPEPGLSGHEQFF

d_gene: -
abundance: -
j_gene: TRBJ1-1
v_gene: TRBV25-1
CDR3nt: TGTGCCAGCACCCTCGCCGGTGAAGCTTTCTTT
CDR3aa: CASTLAGEAFF

d_gene: TRBD1
abundance: -
j_gene: TRBJ1-3
v_gene: TRBV6-1
CDR3nt: TGTGCCAGCAGTGTTGACAGGGCCGGAAACACCATATATTTT
CDR3aa: CASSVDRAGNTIYF

d_gene: TRBD1
abundance: -
j_gene: TRBJ1-2
v_gene: TRBV27
CDR3nt: TGTGCCAGCAGTACAGGGGGCGATTATGGCTACACCTTC
CDR3aa: CASSTGGDYGYTF

d_gene: -
abundance: -
j_gene: TRBJ1-4
v_gene: TRBV5-1
CDR3nt: TGCGCCAGCAGCCCCCCGAGCGGTGAAAAACTGTTTTTT
CDR3aa: CASSPPSGEKLFF

d_gene: -
abundance: -
j_gene: TRBJ1-6
v_gene: TRBV6-5
CDR3nt: TGTGCCAGCAGGACAGAGATTAATAATTCACCCCTCCACTTT
CDR3aa: CASRTEINNSPLHF

d_gene: -
abundance: -
j_gene: TRBJ1-2
v_gene: TRBV7-9
CDR3nt: TGTTCCAGCAGCTTATCCGCGAGGGTAACTAACTATGGCTACACCTTC
CDR3aa: CSSSLSARVTNYGYTF

d_gene: -
abundance: few
j_gene: TRBJ1-5
v_gene: TRBV7-2
CDR3nt: TGTGCCAGCAGCTTAGAGTTTGCAGGGGTAGGGCAGCCCCAGCATTTT
CDR3aa: CASSLEFAGVGQPQHF

d_gene: -
abundance: once
j_gene: TRBJ2-1
v_gene: TRBV2
CDR3nt: TGTGCCAGCAAAAGTCGCGGCTACAATGAGCAGTTCTTC
CDR3aa: CASKSRGYNEQFF

d_gene: TRBD1
abundance: -
j_gene: TRBJ1-4
v_gene: TRBV4-1
CDR3nt: TGCGCCAGCAGCCCATTACAGGGGTCGAATGAAAAACTGTTTTTT
CDR3aa: CASSPLQGSNEKLFF

d_gene: -
abundance: -
j_gene: TRBJ1-4
v_gene: TRBV9
CDR3nt: TGTGCCAGCAGTACAGGGAGGGGGGCAACTAATGAAAAACTGTTTTTT
CDR3aa: CASSTGRGATNEKLFF

d_gene: -
abundance: -
j_gene: TRBJ1-4
v_gene: TRBV7-2
CDR3nt: TGTGCCAGCAGCCCTCCAGCAGGCTTAAATGAAAAACTGTTTTTT
CDR3aa: CASSPPAGLNEKLFF

d_gene: -
abundance: -
j_gene: TRBJ1-6
v_gene: TRBV10-1
CDR3nt: TGCGCCAGCAGTGCTAGAGGGTATACCTCACCCCTCCACTTT
CDR3aa: CASSARGYTSPLHF

d_gene: TRBD1
abundance: -
j_gene: TRBJ1-1
v_gene: TRBV9
CDR3nt: TGTGCCAGCAGCGTACTCTCGCTGGGTCCGAGTTGGACGGACAGGGTTGCTGAAGCTTTCTTT
CDR3aa: CASSVLSLGPSWTDRVAEAFF

d_gene: -
abundance: -
j_gene: TRBJ1-2
v_gene: TRBV6-1
CDR3nt: TGTGCCAGCAGTGAAGGGCCGGGGGACTACTATGGCTACACCTTC
CDR3aa: CASSEGPGDYYGYTF

d_gene: TRBD2
abundance: -
j_gene: TRBJ2-5
v_gene: TRBV11-2
CDR3nt: TGTGCCAGCAGCGTTCATCGGGCGGGAGGGCCCGGGACCCAGTACTTC
CDR3aa: CASSVHRAGGPGTQYF

d_gene: -
abundance: -
j_gene: TRBJ2-2
v_gene: TRBV4-3
CDR3nt: TGCGCCAGCAGCCAAGACTCGACGGGGACCGGGGAGCTGTTTTTT
CDR3aa: CASSQDSTGTGELFF

d_gene: -
abundance: -
j_gene: TRBJ2-3
v_gene: TRBV9
CDR3nt: TGTGCCAGCAGCGTAGGGGGCGATACGCAGTATTTT
CDR3aa: CASSVGGDTQYF

d_gene: TRBD1
abundance: -
j_gene: TRBJ1-2
v_gene: TRBV6-1
CDR3nt: TGTGCCAGCAGTGAATACAGGGGGACCAACTATGGCTACACCTTC
CDR3aa: CASSEYRGTNYGYTF

d_gene: -
abundance: once
j_gene: TRBJ2-7
v_gene: TRBV6-5
CDR3nt: TGTGCCAGCAGCCCCCCGGCGGGGGCTGGCTACGAGCAGTACTTC
CDR3aa: CASSPPAGAGYEQYF

d_gene: -
abundance: -
j_gene: TRBJ2-3
v_gene: TRBV19
CDR3nt: TGTGCCAGTAGTATCCAGTGGACAGATACGCAGTATTTT
CDR3aa: CASSIQWTDTQYF

d_gene: -
abundance: -
j_gene: TRBJ1-6
v_gene: TRBV6-1
CDR3nt: TGTGCCAGCAGAGAACTCGGGGGGGACATTTCACCCCTCCACTTT
CDR3aa: CASRELGGDISPLHF

d_gene: -
abundance: -
j_gene: TRBJ2-7
v_gene: TRBV5-1
CDR3nt: TGCGCCAGCAGCTTGGAAGGGGCCGAGCAGTACTTC
CDR3aa: CASSLEGAEQYF

d_gene: -
abundance: -
j_gene: TRBJ1-1
v_gene: TRBV7-9
CDR3nt: TGTGCCAGCAGCATCGACAATAGGGCTTTCTTT
CDR3aa: CASSIDNRAFF

d_gene: -
abundance: -
j_gene: TRBJ2-3
v_gene: TRBV6-1
CDR3nt: TGTGCCAGCAGAACAGCCCAAGTTAGCACAGATACGCAGTATTTT
CDR3aa: CASRTAQVSTDTQYF